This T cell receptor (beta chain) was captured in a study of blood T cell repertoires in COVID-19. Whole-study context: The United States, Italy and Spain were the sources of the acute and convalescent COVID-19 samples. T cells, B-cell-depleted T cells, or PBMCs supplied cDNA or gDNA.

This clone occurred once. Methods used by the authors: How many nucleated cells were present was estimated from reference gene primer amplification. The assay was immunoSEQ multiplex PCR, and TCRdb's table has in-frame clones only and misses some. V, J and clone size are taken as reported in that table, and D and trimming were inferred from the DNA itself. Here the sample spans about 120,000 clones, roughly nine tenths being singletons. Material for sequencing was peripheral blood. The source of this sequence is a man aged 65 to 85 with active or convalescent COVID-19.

CDR3 protein: CASSLTSGSTDTQYF. CDR3 nucleotide sequence: TGTGCCAGCAGTTTGACTAGCGGGAGCACAGATACGCAGTATTTT. This rearrangement joins TRBV6-4 to TRBJ2-3; TRBD2 aligns across 10 bases. CDR1 and CDR2 (germline): MRHNA, SNTAGT. This CDR3 has 15 residues. With 5 bases clipped from V and 0 bases from J, the junction kept 2 bases outside the gene matches.